Listed below are T cell receptor beta chains from one sample, sequenced in a study of CD8 T cells in Susac syndrome. TCRdb re-derived calls from the immunoSEQ multiplex PCR reads in MiXCR, one entry per CDR3 protein. The top ten clones hold approximately 0.099% of a sample with roughly 200,000 distinct CDR3 sequences, about 95% of them seen once. Specimen: CD4+ T cells from PBMCs. The source is a human donor with Susac syndrome. CDR3s include the opening cysteine and the closing phenylalanine or tryptophan. A D gene is named only where the DNA matches it firmly. For some rows the clone size is stated as once, few or many, or as a class when expanded; others skip it.

clone_size: few
j_call: TRBJ1-5
v_call: TRBV30
d_call: -
cdr3_aa: CAWSGPGTGNQPQHF
cdr3_nt: TGTGCCTGGAGTGGTCCCGGGACCGGCAATCAGCCCCAGCATTTT

clone_size: -
j_call: TRBJ2-5
v_call: TRBV7-2
d_call: -
cdr3_aa: CASSLTGQAGTQYF
cdr3_nt: TGTGCCAGCAGCCTAACAGGGCAGGCGGGGACCCAGTACTTC

clone_size: -
j_call: TRBJ2-7
v_call: TRBV30
d_call: -
cdr3_aa: CAWRFGGRAGVSFENEQYF
cdr3_nt: TGTGCCTGGAGATTTGGGGGCCGGGCAGGGGTCTCCTTCGAAAACGAGCAGTACTTC

clone_size: once
j_call: TRBJ2-5
v_call: TRBV6-5
d_call: -
cdr3_aa: CASSSLKEGMKTQYF
cdr3_nt: TGTGCCAGCAGTTCCCTAAAGGAGGGGATGAAGACCCAGTACTTC

clone_size: -
j_call: TRBJ2-2
v_call: TRBV6-5
d_call: -
cdr3_aa: CASSYDGALDTGELFF
cdr3_nt: TGTGCCAGCAGTTATGACGGGGCTTTGGACACCGGGGAGCTGTTTTTT

clone_size: -
j_call: TRBJ1-2
v_call: TRBV28
d_call: TRBD1
cdr3_aa: CASSDRVTRVYGYTF
cdr3_nt: TGTGCCAGCAGTGACAGGGTCACTAGGGTTTATGGCTACACCTTC

clone_size: once
j_call: TRBJ2-5
v_call: TRBV20-1
d_call: -
cdr3_aa: CSARSGPGLFFETQYF
cdr3_nt: TGCAGTGCTAGATCCGGACCAGGGCTGTTTTTCGAGACCCAGTACTTC

clone_size: -
j_call: TRBJ1-1
v_call: TRBV18
d_call: -
cdr3_aa: CASSALQGQAFF
cdr3_nt: TGTGCCAGCTCAGCATTGCAGGGGCAAGCTTTCTTT

clone_size: -
j_call: TRBJ2-7
v_call: TRBV5-1
d_call: -
cdr3_aa: CASSLDTLGYEQYF
cdr3_nt: TGCGCCAGCAGCCTGGACACTCTCGGGTACGAGCAGTACTTC

clone_size: -
j_call: TRBJ2-5
v_call: TRBV15
d_call: -
cdr3_aa: CATSRVGGGDETQYF
cdr3_nt: TGTGCCACCAGCAGGGTAGGTGGAGGGGACGAGACCCAGTACTTC

clone_size: -
j_call: TRBJ2-1
v_call: TRBV5-1
d_call: -
cdr3_aa: CASSLNQVYNEQFF
cdr3_nt: TGCGCCAGCAGCTTAAATCAGGTCTACAATGAGCAGTTCTTC

clone_size: -
j_call: TRBJ1-4
v_call: TRBV7-3
d_call: -
cdr3_aa: CASSLRMAWTDEKLFF
cdr3_nt: TGTGCCAGCAGCCTGCGAATGGCGTGGACCGATGAAAAACTGTTTTTT

clone_size: -
j_call: TRBJ2-3
v_call: TRBV28
d_call: -
cdr3_aa: CASSSGVYGDTQYF
cdr3_nt: TGTGCCAGCAGTTCGGGAGTGTACGGCGATACGCAGTATTTT

clone_size: -
j_call: TRBJ1-1
v_call: TRBV20-1
d_call: TRBD1
cdr3_aa: CSAAGDRRWGNTEAFF
cdr3_nt: TGCAGTGCCGCCGGGGACAGGAGGTGGGGAAACACTGAAGCTTTCTTT

clone_size: -
j_call: TRBJ1-2
v_call: TRBV3-1
d_call: -
cdr3_aa: CASSHAEQGRYGYTF
cdr3_nt: TGTGCCAGCAGCCATGCCGAACAGGGACGTTATGGCTACACCTTC

clone_size: -
j_call: TRBJ2-5
v_call: TRBV20-1
d_call: TRBD2
cdr3_aa: CSARQGLAGSRETQYF
cdr3_nt: TGCAGTGCTCGACAGGGACTAGCGGGATCCCGGGAGACCCAGTACTTC

clone_size: -
j_call: TRBJ2-1
v_call: TRBV10-3
d_call: TRBD1
cdr3_aa: CAIWTGAMGSSYNEQFF
cdr3_nt: TGTGCCATCTGGACAGGGGCCATGGGGAGTTCCTACAATGAGCAGTTCTTC

clone_size: -
j_call: TRBJ2-3
v_call: TRBV13
d_call: -
cdr3_aa: CASSLLGYTDTQYF
cdr3_nt: TGTGCCAGCAGCTTACTGGGGTACACAGATACGCAGTATTTT

clone_size: -
j_call: TRBJ1-6
v_call: TRBV5-1
d_call: TRBD1
cdr3_aa: CASSQGQGLHNSPLHF
cdr3_nt: TGCGCCAGCAGCCAGGGACAGGGGCTGCATAATTCACCCCTCCACTTT

clone_size: -
j_call: TRBJ1-2
v_call: TRBV18
d_call: -
cdr3_aa: CASSPSTSSNYGYTF
cdr3_nt: TGTGCCAGCTCACCATCGACAAGCTCTAACTATGGCTACACCTTC

clone_size: -
j_call: TRBJ2-1
v_call: TRBV4-2
d_call: -
cdr3_aa: CASSQEADPLGEQFF
cdr3_nt: TGTGCCAGCAGCCAAGAGGCGGACCCCCTAGGTGAGCAGTTCTTC

clone_size: -
j_call: TRBJ2-3
v_call: TRBV5-4
d_call: -
cdr3_aa: CASSLALHSTDTQYF
cdr3_nt: TGTGCCAGCAGCTTGGCTCTCCATAGCACAGATACGCAGTATTTT

clone_size: -
j_call: TRBJ2-7
v_call: TRBV20-1
d_call: TRBD1
cdr3_aa: CSAKMGQSSAYEQYF
cdr3_nt: TGCAGTGCTAAGATGGGACAGAGCAGCGCCTACGAGCAGTACTTC

clone_size: -
j_call: TRBJ1-2
v_call: TRBV12-3/TRBV12-4
d_call: -
cdr3_aa: CASSNREFGYTF
cdr3_nt: TGTGCCAGCAGTAACCGGGAATTTGGCTACACCTTC

clone_size: -
j_call: TRBJ1-2
v_call: TRBV5-1
d_call: TRBD1
cdr3_aa: CASSFAGSGGADGYTF
cdr3_nt: TGCGCCAGCAGCTTCGCCGGGTCAGGGGGCGCGGATGGCTACACCTTC

clone_size: -
j_call: TRBJ1-2
v_call: TRBV18
d_call: TRBD1
cdr3_aa: CASSPKEGAGYTF
cdr3_nt: TGTGCCAGCTCACCGAAGGAGGGGGCTGGCTACACCTTC

clone_size: -
j_call: TRBJ1-1
v_call: TRBV18
d_call: TRBD1
cdr3_aa: CASSPVQGQTHTEAFF
cdr3_nt: TGTGCCAGCTCACCCGTACAGGGGCAGACCCACACTGAAGCTTTCTTT